Included here is one T cell receptor (beta chain) sequence, with context. The antigen is undetermined. This sample was included in a study of CXCR3-negative and CXCR3-positive naive CD8 T cells. The TRB libraries of cDNA were built by UMI-labeled 5' RACE. TCRdb reprocessed the 5' RACE reads; each CDR3 protein has one entry and no DNA is given. This specimen shows about 9,600 distinct CDR3 sequences; the ten leading clones hold under 1.3%. The CDR3 spans 13 residues. Germline V gives CDR1 WNHNN, CDR2 SYGVQD (reference sequence). Study findings and constraints: Partially decreased CXCR3 expression was recorded after cryopreservation, and fresh PBMCs were used in most assays.

The chain carries TRBV10-1 and TRBJ2-3. The clonotype originates from a human donor in good health. Some clones in this sample may be carry-over from other donors' samples. Sequenced material: naive CXCR3- CD8+ T cells from blood. Regarding subset: CD45RO-CCR7+CD27+CD95- naive CD8+ T cells lacking CXCR3 (TNR3-). CDR3 loop: CASRPDSTDTQYF.